The rows below give T cell receptor beta chains drawn from one sample of a study of blood T cell repertoires in COVID-19. Clones were read by immunoSEQ multiplex PCR, and TCRdb kept only the in-frame ones, dropping some. This table holds under 350,000 clones, 75% to 90% found once. The sequenced sample consisted of peripheral blood. The origin of the receptors is a man aged 45-65 years with acute or convalescent COVID-19. Both conserved end residues are part of each CDR3. The order of the fields is clone size, J gene, V gene, D gene, CDR3 protein, CDR3 DNA. A D gene is named only where the DNA matches it firmly. Not every row has a clone size; where given, it reads once, few, many or a size class.

clone_size: NA
j_call: TRBJ2-3
v_call: TRBV7-9
d_call: NA
cdr3_aa: CASSPWLVAEGTDTQYF
cdr3_nt: TGTGCCAGCAGCCCCTGGTTAGTAGCCGAGGGCACAGATACGCAGTATTTT

clone_size: NA
j_call: TRBJ2-3
v_call: TRBV5-1
d_call: NA
cdr3_aa: CASSPNRAGEADTQYF
cdr3_nt: TGCGCCAGCAGCCCGAACCGGGCCGGGGAGGCAGATACGCAGTATTTT

clone_size: NA
j_call: TRBJ2-5
v_call: TRBV5-4
d_call: NA
cdr3_aa: CASSLVPQETQYF
cdr3_nt: TGTGCCAGCAGCTTGGTTCCGCAAGAGACCCAGTACTTC

clone_size: once
j_call: TRBJ2-4
v_call: TRBV7-9
d_call: TRBD1
cdr3_aa: CASSQGQGKNIQYF
cdr3_nt: TGTGCCAGCAGCCAGGGACAGGGTAAAAACATTCAGTACTTC

clone_size: NA
j_call: TRBJ1-6
v_call: TRBV3-1/TRBV3-2
d_call: NA
cdr3_aa: CASSQVDYLPLHF
cdr3_nt: TGTGCCAGCAGCCAAGTAGATTATTTGCCCCTCCACTTT

clone_size: NA
j_call: TRBJ1-4
v_call: TRBV7-9
d_call: NA
cdr3_aa: CASSLSGGGPQNEKLFF
cdr3_nt: TGTGCCAGCAGCTTATCCGGGGGAGGGCCACAAAATGAAAAACTGTTTTTT

clone_size: NA
j_call: TRBJ1-1
v_call: TRBV12-5
d_call: NA
cdr3_aa: CASGLESGTEAFF
cdr3_nt: TGTGCTAGTGGTTTGGAATCCGGGACTGAAGCTTTCTTT

clone_size: NA
j_call: TRBJ2-5
v_call: TRBV14
d_call: NA
cdr3_aa: CASSQDRRTQYF
cdr3_nt: TGTGCCAGCAGCCAAGATCGGAGGACCCAGTACTTC

clone_size: NA
j_call: TRBJ2-1
v_call: TRBV5-5
d_call: TRBD2
cdr3_aa: CASSPSGEILNEQFF
cdr3_nt: TGTGCCAGCAGCCCTAGCGGGGAGATATTAAATGAGCAGTTCTTC

clone_size: NA
j_call: TRBJ1-1
v_call: TRBV19
d_call: TRBD1
cdr3_aa: CASSLQGSIETEAFF
cdr3_nt: TGTGCCAGTAGTTTACAGGGGAGTATTGAAACTGAAGCTTTCTTT

clone_size: NA
j_call: TRBJ1-1
v_call: TRBV4-2
d_call: TRBD1
cdr3_aa: CASSQGGQGGSGEAFF
cdr3_nt: TGTGCCAGCAGCCAAGGGGGACAGGGGGGCAGTGGGGAAGCTTTCTTT

clone_size: NA
j_call: TRBJ1-2
v_call: TRBV30
d_call: TRBD1
cdr3_aa: CASPDRVDYGYTF
cdr3_nt: TGTGCCTCCCCGGACAGGGTCGACTATGGCTACACCTTC

clone_size: NA
j_call: TRBJ2-1
v_call: TRBV4-1
d_call: TRBD2
cdr3_aa: CASSPGLAGGHEQFF
cdr3_nt: TGCGCCAGCAGCCCTGGACTAGCGGGGGGTCATGAGCAGTTCTTC

clone_size: NA
j_call: TRBJ1-4
v_call: TRBV6-5
d_call: TRBD1
cdr3_aa: CASARSGQGYEKLFF
cdr3_nt: TGTGCCAGCGCCCGCTCGGGACAGGGCTATGAAAAACTGTTTTTT

clone_size: NA
j_call: TRBJ2-7
v_call: TRBV7-9
d_call: TRBD1
cdr3_aa: CASSLEWTGTYEQYF
cdr3_nt: TGTGCCAGCAGCTTAGAGTGGACAGGAACCTACGAGCAGTACTTC

clone_size: NA
j_call: TRBJ1-1
v_call: TRBV9
d_call: NA
cdr3_aa: CASSVVGGANTEAFF
cdr3_nt: TGTGCCAGCAGCGTAGTTGGGGGCGCGAACACTGAAGCTTTCTTT

clone_size: NA
j_call: TRBJ2-1
v_call: TRBV7-7
d_call: NA
cdr3_aa: CASSPWQGIGNEQFF
cdr3_nt: TGTGCTAGCAGCCCCTGGCAGGGGATCGGCAATGAGCAGTTCTTC

clone_size: NA
j_call: TRBJ1-1
v_call: TRBV7-9
d_call: NA
cdr3_aa: CASRWDQGGNTEAFF
cdr3_nt: TGTGCCAGCCGATGGGACCAGGGAGGGAACACTGAAGCTTTCTTT

clone_size: once
j_call: TRBJ2-1
v_call: TRBV6-5
d_call: NA
cdr3_aa: CATWRPGYNEQFF
cdr3_nt: TGTGCCACCTGGAGGCCCGGATACAATGAGCAGTTCTTC

clone_size: NA
j_call: TRBJ2-7
v_call: TRBV7-2
d_call: TRBD1
cdr3_aa: CASSLWDRTIYEQYF
cdr3_nt: TGTGCCAGCAGCTTATGGGACAGGACGATATACGAGCAGTACTTC

clone_size: NA
j_call: TRBJ2-3
v_call: TRBV18
d_call: TRBD1
cdr3_aa: CASSPAGQGSSSVDF
cdr3_nt: TGTGCCAGCTCACCAGCGGGACAGGGGTCCAGCAGTGTGGATTTT

clone_size: once
j_call: TRBJ2-1
v_call: TRBV10-3
d_call: TRBD2
cdr3_aa: CAISTGLATYNEQFF
cdr3_nt: TGTGCCATCAGCACTGGACTAGCGACCTACAATGAGCAGTTCTTC

clone_size: NA
j_call: TRBJ2-2
v_call: TRBV2
d_call: TRBD1
cdr3_aa: CASRGQGAAGELFF
cdr3_nt: TGTGCCAGCAGAGGACAGGGTGCCGCCGGGGAGCTGTTTTTT

clone_size: NA
j_call: TRBJ2-5
v_call: TRBV4-2
d_call: TRBD2
cdr3_aa: CASSPGTSALLLETQYF
cdr3_nt: TGTGCCAGCAGCCCCGGGACTAGCGCGCTCTTACTAGAGACCCAGTACTTC

clone_size: NA
j_call: TRBJ1-5
v_call: TRBV5-5
d_call: TRBD1
cdr3_aa: CASSPGQANQPQHF
cdr3_nt: TGTGCCAGCAGCCCGGGACAGGCCAATCAGCCCCAGCATTTT

clone_size: NA
j_call: TRBJ1-4
v_call: TRBV4-1
d_call: NA
cdr3_aa: CASSQGWSGGGRANEKLFF
cdr3_nt: TGCGCCAGCAGCCAAGGGTGGAGTGGCGGGGGTAGAGCTAATGAAAAACTGTTTTTT

clone_size: NA
j_call: TRBJ2-3
v_call: TRBV9
d_call: TRBD2
cdr3_aa: CASSVASTPGRGADTQYF
cdr3_nt: TGTGCCAGCAGCGTAGCTTCTACCCCCGGGCGGGGGGCAGATACGCAGTATTTT

clone_size: NA
j_call: TRBJ2-1
v_call: TRBV5-1
d_call: TRBD2
cdr3_aa: CASSGGGGSYNEQFF
cdr3_nt: TGCGCCAGCAGTGGTGGCGGGGGGTCGTACAATGAGCAGTTCTTC

clone_size: NA
j_call: TRBJ1-3
v_call: TRBV18
d_call: TRBD1
cdr3_aa: CASSPKTGISGNTIYF
cdr3_nt: TGTGCCAGCTCACCAAAGACAGGGATCTCTGGAAACACCATATATTTT

clone_size: NA
j_call: TRBJ2-3
v_call: TRBV10-2
d_call: TRBD1
cdr3_aa: CASRRTGRTDTQYF
cdr3_nt: TGCGCCAGCAGGAGGACAGGCCGCACAGATACGCAGTATTTT

clone_size: once
j_call: TRBJ2-5
v_call: TRBV2
d_call: TRBD2
cdr3_aa: CASRRGGETQYF
cdr3_nt: TGTGCCAGCAGGCGCGGGGGAGAGACCCAGTACTTC

clone_size: NA
j_call: TRBJ2-7
v_call: TRBV6-5
d_call: TRBD1
cdr3_aa: CASTRTGGIGEQYF
cdr3_nt: TGTGCCAGCACCAGGACAGGGGGTATCGGGGAGCAGTACTTC

clone_size: once
j_call: TRBJ1-1
v_call: TRBV6-5
d_call: NA
cdr3_aa: CASSYSGGQIEAFF
cdr3_nt: TGTGCCAGCAGTTACTCGGGAGGGCAGATTGAAGCTTTCTTT

clone_size: NA
j_call: TRBJ1-2
v_call: TRBV5-4
d_call: NA
cdr3_aa: CASSDTRGDYGYTF
cdr3_nt: TGTGCCAGCAGCGACACCAGGGGTGACTATGGCTACACCTTC

clone_size: once
j_call: TRBJ2-3
v_call: TRBV6-5
d_call: TRBD2
cdr3_aa: CASGTSSTTGNTQYF
cdr3_nt: TGTGCCAGCGGGACTAGCTCAACCACCGGGAATACGCAGTATTTT

clone_size: NA
j_call: TRBJ1-2
v_call: TRBV19
d_call: NA
cdr3_aa: CASSPPGFNYGYTF
cdr3_nt: TGTGCCAGTAGTCCCCCAGGTTTTAACTATGGCTACACCTTC

clone_size: NA
j_call: TRBJ1-6
v_call: TRBV9
d_call: NA
cdr3_aa: CASSPAVGGDNSPLHF
cdr3_nt: TGTGCCAGCAGCCCCGCGGTTGGCGGAGATAATTCACCCCTCCACTTT

clone_size: NA
j_call: TRBJ2-5
v_call: TRBV14
d_call: TRBD1
cdr3_aa: CASSLSTLTGGQETQYF
cdr3_nt: TGTGCCAGCAGCCTATCCACCCTTACAGGGGGTCAAGAGACCCAGTACTTC

clone_size: NA
j_call: TRBJ1-5
v_call: TRBV12-3/TRBV12-4
d_call: TRBD1
cdr3_aa: CASTQGQGGPQHF
cdr3_nt: TGTGCCAGCACCCAGGGGCAGGGGGGGCCCCAGCATTTT

clone_size: NA
j_call: TRBJ2-1
v_call: TRBV6-6
d_call: TRBD2
cdr3_aa: CASNPTSIHEQFF
cdr3_nt: TGTGCCAGCAACCCGACTAGCATCCATGAGCAGTTCTTC

clone_size: NA
j_call: TRBJ2-7
v_call: TRBV6-5
d_call: NA
cdr3_aa: CASNYLGKPYEQYF
cdr3_nt: TGTGCCAGCAACTACCTCGGCAAGCCCTACGAGCAGTACTTC

clone_size: NA
j_call: TRBJ1-4
v_call: TRBV6-5
d_call: NA
cdr3_aa: CASSRGHQREKLFF
cdr3_nt: TGTGCCAGCAGTCGGGGACACCAACGCGAAAAACTGTTTTTT

clone_size: NA
j_call: TRBJ2-3
v_call: TRBV7-2
d_call: NA
cdr3_aa: CASSPPGRGPYF
cdr3_nt: TGTGCCAGCAGCCCCCCGGGCAGGGGCCCGTATTTT

clone_size: NA
j_call: TRBJ1-5
v_call: TRBV18
d_call: NA
cdr3_aa: CASSPEGRVQPQHF
cdr3_nt: TGTGCCAGCTCACCAGAGGGGAGGGTTCAGCCCCAGCATTTT

clone_size: NA
j_call: TRBJ2-5
v_call: TRBV3-1/TRBV3-2
d_call: TRBD2
cdr3_aa: CASRHSGGAETQYF
cdr3_nt: TGTGCCAGCAGGCATAGCGGGGGGGCCGAGACCCAGTACTTC

clone_size: NA
j_call: TRBJ2-3
v_call: TRBV13
d_call: NA
cdr3_aa: CASSRRWGDRSTDTQYF
cdr3_nt: TGTGCCAGCAGCCGTAGGTGGGGTGACAGGAGCACAGATACGCAGTATTTT

clone_size: NA
j_call: TRBJ2-1
v_call: TRBV9
d_call: NA
cdr3_aa: CASSVSLATYNEQFF
cdr3_nt: TGTGCCAGCAGCGTAAGTTTAGCCACGTACAATGAGCAGTTCTTC

clone_size: NA
j_call: TRBJ1-2
v_call: TRBV19
d_call: TRBD1
cdr3_aa: CASSIRDRAKGGYGYTF
cdr3_nt: TGTGCCAGTAGTATTCGGGACAGGGCAAAAGGGGGCTATGGCTACACCTTC

clone_size: NA
j_call: TRBJ1-1
v_call: TRBV27
d_call: NA
cdr3_aa: CASSILSVANRNTEAFF
cdr3_nt: TGTGCCAGCAGCATTCTATCGGTCGCTAACAGGAACACTGAAGCTTTCTTT

clone_size: NA
j_call: TRBJ2-3
v_call: TRBV4-1
d_call: TRBD2
cdr3_aa: CASSPGLAGGLGTQYF
cdr3_nt: TGCGCCAGCAGCCCTGGACTAGCGGGGGGGCTCGGTACGCAGTATTTT

clone_size: NA
j_call: TRBJ2-2
v_call: TRBV11-2
d_call: TRBD2
cdr3_aa: CASSLVSGGPGELFF
cdr3_nt: TGTGCCAGCAGCTTAGTAAGCGGGGGTCCCGGGGAGCTGTTTTTT

clone_size: NA
j_call: TRBJ2-3
v_call: TRBV30
d_call: NA
cdr3_aa: CAWSDGSGGQYF
cdr3_nt: TGTGCCTGGAGTGACGGGAGTGGGGGGCAGTATTTT

clone_size: few
j_call: TRBJ1-2
v_call: TRBV5-5
d_call: TRBD1
cdr3_aa: CASSIPTGADMGYTF
cdr3_nt: TGTGCCAGCAGCATACCGACAGGGGCAGATATGGGCTACACCTTC

clone_size: NA
j_call: TRBJ1-1
v_call: TRBV7-3
d_call: TRBD1
cdr3_aa: CASSRDRNTEAFF
cdr3_nt: TGTGCCAGCAGCAGGGACAGGAACACTGAAGCTTTCTTT